These 12 T cell receptor beta chains were sequenced from one sample in a study of T cells in Graves' hyperthyroidism and ophthalmopathy. The CDR3 regions of TCR beta were amplified from RNA transcripts. First-round RT-PCR targeting the TCR CDR3 was performed with the HTBI primer set. In TCRdb, the multiplex PCR reads were re-called with MiXCR into one record per CDR3 protein. The sample carries about 350,000 distinct CDR3 sequences, approximately 13% recorded once. What was sequenced was blood. The receptors originated from a woman aged 30 to 39 with Graves' hyperthyroidism.

Only a few counts were recorded for this clonotype. J is TRBJ2-6 and V is TRBV6-1; possible D gene TRBD2, 6 bases. CDR3 length: 16 residues. Germline lookup yields CDR1 MNHNS and CDR2 SASEGT. V was clipped by 6 bases and J by 0 bases, with 12 bases between them. Written as DNA, the CDR3 is TGTGCCAGCAGGCGGGACGGAAGCTCTGGGGCCAACGTCCTGACTTTC. Its protein is CASRRDGSSGANVLTF.

The sample holds many counts of this clonotype. J is TRBJ1-5 and V is TRBV28, with TRBD1 matching 7 bases. CDR1 is MDHEN and CDR2 is SYDVKM in the germline V gene. The CDR3 consists of 18 residues. Trimming removed 6 bases from V and 2 bases from J; junction bases left unmatched: 16. Here the CDR3 reads CASSPRTFGTVGNQPQHF. CDR3 bases: TGTGCCAGCAGCCCGAGAACCTTTGGGACAGTCGGCAATCAGCCCCAGCATTTT.

This chain joins TRBV6-1 and TRBJ1-4; TRBD1 might be the D (5 bases). Germline CDR1 MNHNS, CDR2 SASEGT. The length of the CDR3 is 14 residues. Trimming pared 6 bases from V and 4 bases from J, leaving 12 bases between. The CDR3 DNA reads TGTGCCAGCAGGGACGGTGGGGGTAATGAAAAACTGTTTTTT. This gives the protein CASRDGGGNEKLFF.

This clonotype was picked up a small number of times. The J gene is TRBJ1-5, the V gene TRBV15; D possibly corresponds to TRBD1 (6 bases). Trimming shortened V by 6 bases and J by 7 bases, and 13 bases separated the two germline ends. Per germline, CDR1 LNHNV and CDR2 YYDKDF (reference sequence). The CDR3 is 13 residues long. In DNA, the CDR3 is TGTGCCACCAGGGGCAGGGGAGGACAGCCCCAGCATTTT. This translates into CATRGRGGQPQHF.

This clonotype was detected many times. The V gene is TRBV5-5, the J gene TRBJ1-1; a possible D gene is TRBD1 (5 bases). V lost 6 bases, J lost 4 bases, and 13 bases lay in between. Germline values: CDR1 SGHKS, CDR2 YYEKEE (reference sequence). The CDR3 contains 13 residues. In nucleotides, the CDR3 is TGTGCCAGCACGGGACCCATCTTCACTGAAGCTTTCTTT. Residues: CASTGPIFTEAFF.

The sample holds many counts of this clonotype. Mismatch with germline at one junction end may stem from a read error. The genes are TRBV20-1 and TRBJ1-2, with 8 bases that match TRBD1. The germline CDR1 and CDR2 sequences are DFQATT and SNEGSKA (reference sequence). CDR3 length: 14 amino acids. The CDR3 region has the DNA TGCAGTGCTAGAAACCAGGGGGCCGCCTATCGCTACACCTTC. Residues: CSARNQGAAYRYTF.

This clonotype has just a few counts. The chain uses TRBV12-3 or TRBV12-4 and TRBJ2-5; 8 positions agree with TRBD1. This CDR3 comprises 15 residues. With V trimmed by 5 bases and J by 4 bases, 9 bases remained unmatched. This chain's CDR3 is CASSPGQGERETQYF. In DNA form, the CDR3 reads TGTGCCAGCAGTCCAGGACAGGGTGAAAGAGAGACCCAGTACTTC.

Ten or more counts support this clonotype. This chain joins TRBV7-9 and TRBJ2-6, with 8 bases that match TRBD1. The germline V gene encodes CDR1 SEHNR and CDR2 FQNEAQ (reference sequence). Trimming cost V 4 bases and J 9 bases; bases outside gene matches: 8. The CDR3 is 15 residues long. The CDR3: CASSWGTGPDNVLTF. The CDR3 coding sequence is TGTGCCAGCAGCTGGGGGACAGGCCCAGACAACGTCCTGACTTTC.

There are many counts of this clonotype. The chain uses TRBV28 and TRBJ2-7, with TRBD2 matching over 10 bases. The germline V gene has CDR1 MDHEN and CDR2 SYDVKM. The CDR3 spans 16 residues. The V gene end was trimmed by 5 bases and the J gene end by 2 bases; junction bases not matched to a gene: 9. The CDR3 DNA sequence: TGTGCCAGCAGTGGTCCTCTAGCGGGAGAACCCTACGAGCAGTACTTC. It specifies CASSGPLAGEPYEQYF.

This clonotype was seen a few times. The chain recombines TRBV5-1 with TRBJ2-2, with D possibly matching TRBD1 (6 bases). V lost 3 bases, J lost 5 bases, and 11 bases lay in between. The CDR3 length is 14 residues. Germline-derived CDR1 and CDR2 are SGHRS and YFSETQ. For the CDR3, the DNA is TGCGCCAGCAGCTCACAGGGTCCTACCGGGGAGCTGTTTTTT. Translated: CASSSQGPTGELFF.

There are many counts of this clonotype. The gene calls are TRBV6-1 and TRBJ2-7; 7 nucleotides align to TRBD1. Looked up from germline, CDR1 is MNHNS and CDR2 is SASEGT. The CDR3 is 14 amino acids. J was trimmed by 1 base and V by 8 bases; bases with no gene match: 8. The CDR3 nucleotides are TGTGCCAGCCGCCGAGGGACAGCGTCCTACGAGCAGTACTTC. This translates into CASRRGTASYEQYF.

This clonotype was counted at least ten times. The chain employs TRBV28 and TRBJ1-5; D ambiguous. V dropped 8 bases and J dropped 7 bases, with 15 bases sitting between them. CDR3 length: 13 residues. Germline CDR1 reads MDHEN; CDR2 reads SYDVKM. The CDR3 nucleotides read TGTGCCAGCGCTGCGGGGAGAGTCCAGCCCCAGCATTTT. It specifies CASAAGRVQPQHF.